Below, 26 T cell receptor beta chains from the same sample are listed, as sequenced in a study of cytomegalovirus exposure and HLA in healthy donors. In the PCR, 60 Vbeta and 13 Jbeta primers were used. TCRdb's copy holds only in-frame clones and misses some; the assay was immunoSEQ multiplex PCR. The data hold 120,000 or so clones, with around 78% observed a single time. Sample: PBMCs. The receptors were sampled from a woman aged 35 to 49 in good health and CMV-seronegative.

The chain joins TRBV5-1 to TRBJ2-3; 8 nucleotides align to TRBD1. This CDR3 spans 14 amino acids. CDR1 and CDR2 (germline): SGHRS, YFSETQ. V was clipped by 4 bases and J by 5 bases; unmatched bases: 6. The CDR3 nucleotides are TGCGCCAGCAGCGGCTTCGGACAGGGAGATACGCAGTATTTT. Its translation is CASSGFGQGDTQYF. Looking up the rest from reference TRBV5-1 and TRBJ2-3 gives the full variable domain: KAGVTQTPRYLIKTRGQQVTLSCSPISGHRSVSWYQQTPGQGLQFLFEYFSETQRNKGNFPGRFSGRQFSNSRSEMNVSTLELGDSALYLCASSGFGQGDTQYFGPGTRLTVL.

This clone was seen just once. The rearrangement links TRBV6-5 to TRBJ2-1; 7 nucleotides match TRBD1. J lost 2 bases, V lost 2 bases, and 3 bases had no gene match. This CDR3 has 15 amino acids. Germline V CDR1 and CDR2: MNHEY, SVGAGI. The CDR3: CASSYGTATYNEQFF. CDR3 DNA sequence: TGTGCCAGCAGTTACGGGACAGCGACCTACAATGAGCAGTTCTTC.

The chain recombines TRBV10-3 with TRBJ1-5, with 8 positions matching TRBD1. V lost 8 bases and J lost 0; bases outside the gene matches: 12. The germline gives CDR1 ENHRY, CDR2 SYGVKD. The CDR3 extends over 17 amino acids. CDR3 bases: TGTGCCATCGGATGGGGGACAGGCTCTAATAGCAATCAGCCCCAGCATTTT. Translated: CAIGWGTGSNSNQPQHF.

This clone has more than one count but fewer than ten. The V gene is TRBV19, the J gene TRBJ2-4; 7 bases fit TRBD2. V shed 5 bases, J shed 0 bases, and the junction held 10 bases outside the gene matches. This CDR3 comprises 17 residues. Germline V CDR1 and CDR2: LNHDA, SQIVND (reference sequence). Here the CDR3 DNA reads TGTGCCAGTAGTCGGCTAGCGGAAATTAAAGCCAAAAACATTCAGTACTTC. This encodes CASSRLAEIKAKNIQYF.

The J gene is TRBJ2-5, the V gene TRBV9; 9 bases align to TRBD1. The DNA end is more similar to TRBJ2-7, so the J call may be wrong. There are 18 residues in the CDR3. Germline V gives CDR1 SGDLS, CDR2 YYNGEE. CDR3 sequence reads: CASSLRWVGDRVPYEQYF. The CDR3 DNA sequence: TGTGCCAGCAGCCTCCGCTGGGTGGGGGACAGGGTGCCCTACGAGCAGTACTTC.

The CDR3 loop is CASSLQSRSYEQYF. The CDR3 DNA reads as TGTGCCAGCAGTTTGCAGTCCAGGTCCTACGAGCAGTACTTC. V and J are TRBV28 and TRBJ2-7; D ambiguous. Germline values: CDR1 MDHEN, CDR2 SYDVKM. The CDR3 has 14 amino acids. V shed 3 bases and J shed 1 base, with 10 bases lying between them.

The chain recombines TRBV6-5 with TRBJ2-1; 10 bases agree with TRBD2. The CDR3 sequence is 16 residues long. Germline V gene sequence: CDR1 MNHEY, CDR2 SVGAGI. After removal of 2 bases from V and 9 bases from J, the junction contained 10 bases not matched to a gene. The CDR3 reads CASSYEAGGPLGEQFF. DNA for the CDR3: TGTGCCAGCAGTTACGAAGCGGGAGGGCCTTTAGGTGAGCAGTTCTTC.

This chain uses TRBV7-9 with TRBJ2-7, with 7 bases aligning to TRBD1. Germline V lookup: CDR1 SEHNR, CDR2 FQNEAQ (reference sequence). J gave up 3 bases and V 5 bases, and 10 bases lay outside the gene matches. The CDR3 runs 15 residues. In nucleotides, the CDR3 is TGTGCCAGCAGCCTCCCCGGGACAGCACTCTACGAGCAGTACTTC. Amino acids: CASSLPGTALYEQYF.

In this sample, this clone turned up once. A junction end diverges from the germline sequence, so it may reflect a read error. The chain links TRBV7-9 to TRBJ2-7; possible D gene TRBD1, 6 bases. Germline V gene sequence: CDR1 SEHNR, CDR2 FQNEAQ (reference sequence). This CDR3 contains 14 residues. This CDR3 reads CSSSLTGNLYEQYF. The CDR3 DNA reads as TGTTCCAGCAGCCTAACAGGGAATCTGTACGAGCAGTACTTC.

The chain uses TRBV10-3 and TRBJ2-7; possibly TRBD1 for D (6 bases). Germline-derived CDR1 and CDR2 are ENHRY and SYGVKD. V lost 6 bases and J lost 3, with 12 bases in between. CDR3 length: 13 amino acids. The CDR3 DNA is TGTGCCATCAGAGACCGGGACAACTACGAGCAGTACTTC. Translating gives CAIRDRDNYEQYF.

The chain's CDR3 is CASSLRGGMSSGNTIYF. The CDR3 DNA reads as TGTGCCAGCAGTTTAAGGGGAGGGATGAGTTCTGGAAACACCATATATTTT. The chain joins TRBV27 to TRBJ1-3; D possibly corresponds to TRBD1 (5 bases). V lost 2 bases to trimming and J lost 1 base, with 15 bases between them. The germline gives CDR1 MNHEY, CDR2 SMNVEV (reference sequence). This CDR3 spans 17 amino acids.

The chain links TRBV4-2 to TRBJ2-1; 8 nucleotides align to TRBD2. Germline V gene lookup returns CDR1 LGHNA and CDR2 YNFKEQ. The CDR3 extends over 18 amino acids. Unmatched junction bases numbered 12, after V lost 1 base and J lost 4 bases. The CDR3 loop reads CASSQAGGQGGNYNEQFF. Here the CDR3 DNA reads TGTGCCAGCAGCCAAGCGGGGGGGCAGGGTGGTAATTACAATGAGCAGTTCTTC.

V and J are TRBV27 and TRBJ2-1, with 11 bases lining up with TRBD2. Unmatched junction bases numbered 12, after V lost 11 bases and J lost 3 bases. The CDR3 runs to 16 residues. In germline, CDR1 is MNHEY, CDR2 SMNVEV (reference sequence). CDR3 nucleotides: TGTGCCTCCCGGAGTAGCGGGAGGGATTACTACAATGAGCAGTTCTTC. This translates into CASRSSGRDYYNEQFF.

The chain employs TRBV5-1 and TRBJ2-1, with 11 nucleotides matching TRBD2. This CDR3 spans 14 amino acids. The V segment lost 6 bases and the J segment 4 bases; nucleotides outside the gene matches: 3. Germline-derived CDR1 and CDR2 are SGHRS and YFSETQ. Here the CDR3 reads CASKTSGDYNEQFF. In nucleotides, the CDR3 is TGCGCCAGCAAGACTAGCGGGGATTACAATGAGCAGTTCTTC.

This clone was counted a few times. The V and J genes are TRBV19 and TRBJ2-1; 11 positions match TRBD1. The trim removed 2 bases at V and 7 bases at J, leaving 7 bases unmatched. Per germline, CDR1 LNHDA and CDR2 SQIVND (reference sequence). The CDR3 totals 16 residues. CDR3 protein: CASSISWTGGWNEQFF. Written as DNA, the CDR3 is TGTGCCAGTAGTATATCTTGGACAGGGGGCTGGAATGAGCAGTTCTTC.

The chain couples TRBV18 to TRBJ2-2; 13 positions match TRBD2. The germline V gene has CDR1 KGHSH and CDR2 LQKENI. This CDR3 has 16 residues. Losses at the gene ends were 6 bases for V and 6 bases for J; bases not matched to a gene: 7. The CDR3 DNA sequence: TGTGCCAGCTCCCTACGACTAGCGGGAGGTGCCGGGGAGCTGTTTTTT. This codes for CASSLRLAGGAGELFF.

The rearrangement links TRBV27 to TRBJ1-2; D is unresolved. V gave up 3 bases and J gave up 4 bases, with 9 bases separating them. The CDR3 has 13 residues. The germline CDR1 and CDR2 sequences are MNHEY and SMNVEV (reference sequence). In DNA, the CDR3 is TGTGCCAGCAGTTTTAGCCCGGGCTATGGCTACACCTTC. Its translation is CASSFSPGYGYTF.

This clone was found a few times. This chain links TRBV19 with TRBJ2-7; a weak D match, TRBD2 (5 bases). The CDR3 covers 12 residues. Germline CDR1 is LNHDA and CDR2 is SQIVND (reference sequence). The ends were cut back, 6 bases at V and 4 bases at J, with 10 bases in the middle. For the CDR3, the DNA is TGTGCCAGTAGCGAGGGAGCGTACGAGCAGTACTTC. Its protein is CASSEGAYEQYF. Combining the CDR3 with reference TRBV19 and TRBJ2-7 gives the whole variable domain DGGITQSPKYLFRKEGQNVTLSCEQNLNHDAMYWYRQDPGQGLRLIYYSQIVNDFQKGDIAEGYSVSREKKESFPLTVTSAQKNPTAFYLCASSEGAYEQYFGPGTRLTVT.

The V and J genes are TRBV28 and TRBJ1-1, with 7 positions matching TRBD1. CDR3 size: 13 residues. CDR1 is MDHEN and CDR2 is SYDVKM in the germline V gene. The V gene end was trimmed by 6 bases and the J gene end by 7 bases; junction bases not matched to a gene: 8. CDR3 DNA sequence: TGTGCCAGCAGCATACAGGGGCTTGGTGAAGCTTTCTTT. Translated: CASSIQGLGEAFF.

As regards this clone: At one end, the junction sequence differs from germline, possibly due to a read error. The J gene is TRBJ2-1, the V gene TRBV5-1; 7 nucleotides align to TRBD2. This CDR3 is built from 15 residues. From germline, CDR1 is SGHRS and CDR2 YFSETQ. Written as DNA, the CDR3 is TGCGCCAGCAGCCCTTGGGTCGACGGCGGGCGGGAGCAGATCTTC. It is translated as CASSPWVDGGREQIF.

This clone showed up just a few times. The sample contains more than one DNA sequence encoding this CDR3. This chain connects TRBV5-1 to TRBJ2-7; possible D gene TRBD1, 6 bases. The CDR3 has 13 amino acids. V gave up 4 bases and J gave up 2 bases, with 10 bases separating them. Germline CDR1 and CDR2: SGHRS and YFSETQ. The chain's CDR3 is CASSRTGTYEQYF. The CDR3 DNA sequence: TGCGCCAGCAGCCGTACAGGGACCTACGAGCAGTACTTC.

The chain links TRBV9 to TRBJ2-1; 7 nucleotides match TRBD2. V dropped 0 bases and J dropped 3; count of bases not matched to a gene: 3. The CDR3 has 15 residues. Germline V CDR1 and CDR2: SGDLS, YYNGEE. The CDR3 bases are TGTGCCAGCAGCGTAGTGGCGGGAGACTACAATGAGCAGTTCTTC. Residues: CASSVVAGDYNEQFF.

V usage is TRBV28 and J usage is TRBJ2-1; D is uncertain. This CDR3 comprises 13 residues. With 7 bases removed from V and 0 bases from J, the gap between germline ends came to 7 bases. Germline V gene data show CDR1 as MDHEN and CDR2 as SYDVKM. The CDR3 protein is CASTRSSYNEQFF. As DNA, the CDR3 is TGTGCCAGCACCCGTAGCTCCTACAATGAGCAGTTCTTC.

This sequence joins TRBV4-1 and TRBJ2-1; 7 bases fit TRBD2. The J segment lost 10 bases and the V segment lost 2 bases, leaving 2 bases of the junction unmatched. The CDR3 length is 12 residues. Germline assignment: CDR1 MGHRA and CDR2 YSYEKL. This CDR3 reads CASSQPGGEQFF. CDR3 DNA: TGCGCCAGCAGCCAACCGGGAGGCGAGCAGTTCTTC.

The CDR3 nucleotides are TGTGCCAGCAGCCAGACAGGGCTAGAGGAAAAACTGTTTTTT. It encodes CASSQTGLEEKLFF. The J gene is TRBJ1-4, the V gene TRBV7-6; 7 positions match TRBD1. The CDR3 totals 14 residues. Germline CDR1 and CDR2: SGHVS and FNYEAQ. The ends lost 5 bases at V and 8 bases at J; junction bases unmatched: 8.

V usage is TRBV6-5 and J usage is TRBJ1-1; unclear D gene. The CDR3 extends over 16 amino acids. Germline lookup yields CDR1 MNHEY and CDR2 SVGAGI. V lost 2 bases, J lost 8 bases, and 21 bases lay in between. CDR3 nucleotides: TGTGCCAGCAGTTACCTACCCCCAGGCAGGCCCCCAGAAGCTTTCTTT. Amino acid sequence: CASSYLPPGRPPEAFF.